This record covers a single T cell receptor (beta chain). The antigen remains unidentified. This entry comes from a study of cytomegalovirus exposure and HLA in healthy donors. Study conclusions and caveats: Some V segments could not be told apart, so they were left out, TRBV6-2 and TRBV6-3 among them.

Trimming stripped 4 bases from V and 3 bases from J, with 10 bases between. This CDR3 spans 13 amino acids. CDR1 is MNHNS, CDR2 SASEGT, per germline. Both 60 Vbeta primers and 13 Jbeta primers went into the PCR. Method: immunoSEQ multiplex PCR; TCRdb's copy keeps in-frame clones and lacks some. The table shows about 95,000 clones, with around 79% occurring only once. This TCR came from a woman between 40 and 55 years old in good health and CMV-seronegative. Sequencing was carried out using PBMCs. The chain recombines TRBV6-1 with TRBJ2-7, with a weak D call TRBD1 (5 bases). The CDR3 region is CASSGAGFYEQYF. In nucleotides, the CDR3 is TGTGCCAGCAGTGGGGCAGGGTTCTACGAGCAGTACTTC.